Included here is one T cell receptor (beta chain) sequence, with context. This clone appeared a single time. What antigen it recognizes has not been identified. There are no base qualities to consult, and no much larger clone falls within one base. Other DNA sequences in the same sample also yield this CDR3. This sample stems from a study of shared clonotypes between healthy human individuals (dated by TCRdb to 2020 to 2021). A note on the overall study: Three men and two women, aged 18 to 49 years, made up the cohort. For each donor, three plates each were used for CD4 naive and CD4 memory, two plates were used for CD8 naive, and one plate was used for CD8 memory. To increase sequencing depth and limit assay-specific biases, TCR repertoire library preparation and sequencing were carried out by different laboratories using diverse techniques. The study deeply sequenced blood TCR repertoires of five healthy adults to estimate repertoire size and the extent of clonotype sharing between individuals. Each donor's leukapheresis produced roughly between roughly 0.9 and 9 billion PBMCs.

The donors were healthy, HIV-negative adults who had no recently reported acute infections or vaccinations. All donors were Caucasian adults living in Nashville, Tennessee, USA. CD4+ T cells were enriched by magnetic negative selection; naive cells were then positively selected on CD45RA, and the negative fraction formed the memory subset. Blood was obtained by leukapheresis, after which PBMCs were separated by Ficoll-Histopaque density gradient centrifugation and cryopreserved in liquid nitrogen vapor phase. Analytical flow cytometry was used to check the purity and quantity of every magnetically sorted T cell population. From each sorted fraction, genomic DNA was isolated and quantified by UV absorbance on a Nanodrop 2000c. General findings and caveats noted by the study authors: Larger estimated clonotype richness was generally found for naive subsets than for memory subsets. The genetic and exposure-history diversity represented was limited by the small number of donors. When a few donors were compared, the shared fraction of clonotypes was 5% to 6.5% for naive CD4, around 3.5% for naive CD8, more than 2% for memory CD4, and under 0.5% for memory CD8. Based on pairwise subsampling, the degree of clonotype sharing among donors was expected to be affected by sequencing depth. Compared with non-shared clonotypes, the clonotypes found in all four sorted-subset donors had higher generation probabilities. Even with the large sequencing depth, rarefaction of the sorted-subset datasets indicated that sequencing was incomplete. Sampling was restricted to blood, and TCR repertoires in tissues likely differ from the TCR repertoires found in blood.

Using the deep immunoSEQ assay, multiplex PCR amplified TCR CDR3 regions from genomic DNA. Extracted genomic DNA from each cell subset was spread evenly across all wells of several immunoSEQ 96-well plates, with each plate serving as a replicate. For sorted subsets, about 0.2 ug genomic DNA, equal to about 30,000 T cell genomes, was loaded into each replicate PCR. Purified libraries were measured with a Qubit 3.0 fluorometer, size-checked on a Bioanalyzer 2100, and measured again with the KAPA Library Quantification kit. Every immunoSEQ 96-well plate was sequenced on a separate single-read 150-cycle Illumina NextSeq 550 flow cell. Turning to the authors' computational methods: Because only junctional sequences without quality scores were contained in the immunoSEQ output, filtering matching that applied to full-length reads could not be performed. Sequences were annotated with PyIR, a Python wrapper for IgBLAST v1.9, and V/J genes and CDR3 were assigned using IMGT germline references. Reads were removed for weak V/J assignments (E-value above 1e-6), missing CDR3, stop codons, out-of-frame junctions, or ambiguous translated residues. A V3J clonotype was defined by an identical inferred V gene, J gene, and CDR3 amino acid sequence. Percentage overlap between repertoires was computed as shared unique clonotypes divided by the size of the smaller repertoire. Three approaches were used to assess repertoire richness: RTK rarefaction, the Chao1 estimator, and Recon v2.1 estimates of unobserved clonotypes. OLGA was used to compute generation probabilities for all TCRbeta clonotypes that the gDNA method yielded from a few donors. TCRdb retrieved this table from immuneACCESS and kept in-frame rearrangements only. Not all clones are present; in checked studies, unresolved V genes account for under half, and no reason is known for the remainder. That table supplies the V and J calls and clone size; D and trimming were determined from the DNA. For this sample there are under 2.5 million clones; around 90% appear just once. Approximately 0.4% of the sample goes to the ten largest clones.

The CDR3 starts with the cysteine, ends with the phenylalanine, and has 14 residues. The retained sequence is limited to the CDR3, 42 bases, with the frame set at the first base. Looking up the germline V gene yields CDR1 KGHSH and CDR2 LQKENI. V and J are truncated by 1 base and 6 bases respectively, leaving an intervening sequence of 10 bases. The source is a man between 18 and 35 years old in good health. Some clones in this sample may be carry-over from other donors' samples. The chain uses TRBV18 and TRBJ1-5; a confident D gene designation cannot be given. Sequenced input: naive CD4+ T cells from PBMCs. What this sample's cell subset or site label stands for: CD45RA+ positively selected. The bases are TGTGCCAGCTCACCACAGAGAGTTGGTCAGCCCCAGCATTTT. This translates into CASSPQRVGQPQHF.